The sequence of this TCR beta chain was determined in a study of cytomegalovirus exposure and HLA in healthy donors. Study context: Among several hundred genotyped donors, roughly 80% fell in the Caucasian-associated ancestry cluster. Study observations and caveats: Likely technical artifact: a cluster of highly shared sequence variants.

CDR1 is MNHNS, CDR2 SASEGT, per germline. This CDR3 contains 16 residues. Trimming took 1 base from V and 4 from J; bases not matched to a gene: 8. With 60 Vbeta and 13 Jbeta primers, the PCR was carried out. The data were produced by immunoSEQ multiplex PCR, yet TCRdb's version contains in-frame clones alone and is incomplete. The sample comprises about 120,000 clones, more than 60% of which are singletons, and 1.5% to 1.9% rests with the top ten. This clone was counted a few times. Its antigen is undetermined. The J gene is TRBJ2-7, the V gene TRBV6-1, with 9 nucleotides matching TRBD1. The source is a man aged 18-30 years in good health and CMV-seronegative. Sequencing was carried out using PBMCs. CDR3 DNA sequence: TGTGCCAGCAGTGAAGGAGGCTGGGGACAGGGTTACGAGCAGTACTTC. This gives the protein CASSEGGWGQGYEQYF.